The text below deals with one T cell receptor beta chain. This may be a read error: a much more frequent sequence differs by one nucleotide. V lost 5 bases and J 7 bases, leaving 18 bases between the germline ends. The CDR3 extends over 13 amino acids. The V gene's germline CDR1 is SQVTM and CDR2 ANQGSEA. This sample is part of a study of molecular identifiers for immune sequencing clone quantification. TCRdb re-analysed the PCR reads in MiXCR, keeping a single row per CDR3 protein. The sample holds fewer than 350,000 distinct CDR3 sequences, roughly a quarter seen once. Sample: naive CD8+ T cells from blood, with Jurkat cell RNA spiked in. Subset meaning: FACS-sorted CD8+CD4-CCR7+CD45RA+ naive T cells. V is TRBV29-1 and J is TRBJ2-7, with a tentative D call TRBD2 (6 bases). The receptor was derived from a human donor in good health. Some libraries in this study had Jurkat cell RNA spiked in. DNA for the CDR3: TGCAGCGTTCCTGGACCGATGGAGGGGGAGCAGTACTTC. Its protein is CSVPGPMEGEQYF.